These 2 T cell receptor beta chains were all obtained from the same sample, sequenced in a study of blood T cells in healthy people across ages. A sample-barcoded 5' primer and a J-beta primer mix were used in a second PCR of about 6 to 11 cycles. MiXCR, run by TCRdb on the 5' RACE reads, gives a single entry per CDR3 protein. The sample lists about 640,000 distinct CDR3 sequences; around three fifths were seen once. Input material: blood. All receptors come from a man aged 60 to 75 in good health.

This chain connects TRBV4-1 to TRBJ2-7; a weak D match, TRBD2 (6 bases). V dropped 3 bases and J dropped 2 bases, with 14 bases sitting between them. Germline values: CDR1 MGHRA, CDR2 YSYEKL. This CDR3 spans 15 amino acids. CDR3 bases: TGCGCCAGCAGCCAGGTAGGAGGGGAGACCTACGAGCAGTACTTC. This sequence encodes CASSQVGGETYEQYF.

V is TRBV4-3 and J is TRBJ2-2; D uncertain. CDR1 LGHNA and CDR2 YSLEER come from the germline V gene. V lost 0 bases and J lost 5, with 10 bases in between. The length of the CDR3 is 15 residues. The CDR3 loop reads CASSQDVSVTGELFF. In DNA, the CDR3 is TGCGCCAGCAGCCAAGATGTAAGTGTTACCGGGGAGCTGTTTTTT.